This T cell receptor (beta chain) was found in a study of regulatory T cells in long-lasting Graves disease. Study details: By definition, persistent Graves' disease involved antithyroid drugs for over 5 years alongside positive TSH receptor antibodies.

The time point was: persistent/refractory GD, antithyroid drugs over 5 years with positive TRAb. Researchers made the TCR library from RNA that was extracted from PBMCs. Per American Thyroid Association guidelines, Graves' disease was diagnosed. In its sample, this clonotype was seen many times. Its antigen is unidentified. Arm-PCR of CDR3 regions and iRepertoire HTBI primers were the basis on which TCR beta libraries were built. TCRdb ran MiXCR on the multiplex PCR reads and lists one entry per CDR3 protein. Here the sample spans around 400,000 distinct CDR3 sequences, 20% to 30% being singletons. Study-wide points: Persistent Graves' patients showed less TCR diversity than newly diagnosed ones. New patients shared around 980 public clonotypes, and persistent patients shared more, with 2,741.

The CDR3 loop spans 14 amino acids. The V and J ends lost 1 base and 3 bases respectively, with 12 bases between them. Germline V CDR1 and CDR2: GTSNPN, SVGIG (reference sequence). This clonotype was obtained from a female donor with Graves disease. The sequencing used peripheral blood mononuclear cells (PBMCs), collected when the disease was refractory, from a patient treated with antithyroid drugs. V usage is TRBV30 and J usage is TRBJ2-5; D may correspond to TRBD1 or TRBD2 (6 bases each). The CDR3 region is CAWSGLGGKETQYF. CDR3 sequence (DNA): TGTGCCTGGAGTGGGCTAGGGGGGAAAGAGACCCAGTACTTC.